This T cell receptor beta chain stems from a study of blood T cell repertoires in COVID-19. Turning to the study itself: The samples span acute and convalescent COVID-19 from the United States, Italy and Spain. T cells, B-cell-depleted T cells, or PBMCs provided the cDNA or gDNA that served as material.

Assignment of participants to cohorts was predicated upon participant-reported clinical history. In the study's own analysis: Reference gene primer amplification gave nucleated cell count estimates. TCRdb's table, derived via immunoSEQ multiplex PCR, lists solely in-frame clones and lacks some. The V and J calls and clone size were taken over from that table, and D and trimming were inferred from the DNA. Of more than 200,000 clones in the sample, around nine tenths were seen once. This clonotype was obtained from a woman aged 45 to 65 who had recovered from COVID-19. The sequenced sample consisted of PBMCs or T cells enriched from blood (not recorded which).

The CDR3 sequence is CASSATGRGLSGKLFF. The CDR3, as DNA: TGCGCCAGCAGCGCCACGGGAAGGGGGCTTAGCGGAAAACTGTTTTTT. This rearrangement joins TRBV5-1 to TRBJ1-4; 7 nucleotides agree with TRBD1. From germline, CDR1 is SGHRS and CDR2 YFSETQ. The CDR3 length is 16 residues. Germline trimming cut 4 bases from V and 10 bases from J; bases unmatched to any gene: 16.